This T cell receptor (beta chain) derives from a study of blood T cell repertoires in COVID-19. What the recovered Cohort 3 donors had was two negative PCRs, clearance, or symptom resolution. Authors' analysis steps: Estimated nucleated cell counts came from reference gene primer amplification. TCRdb keeps only in-frame clones here, not all; method: immunoSEQ multiplex PCR. V and J calls plus clone size are reproduced from that table; the DNA served to infer D and trimming. This repertoire shows 300,000 to 400,000 clones, around 89% found once; its top ten account for 0.9% to 1.5%. V lost 6 bases, J lost 8 bases, and 6 bases stayed unmatched. The length of the CDR3 is 12 residues. In germline, CDR1 is SNHLY, CDR2 FYNNEI.

This chain links TRBV2 with TRBJ1-2; 7 bases are shared with TRBD1. The specimen was PBMCs or T cells enriched from blood (not recorded which). The TCR sequence derives from a woman between 18 and 29 years old who had recovered from COVID-19. CDR3 sequence reads: CASSFDRAGYTF. CDR3 in DNA: TGTGCCAGCAGCTTCGACAGGGCCGGCTACACCTTC.